This entry lists 14 T cell receptor beta chains sequenced from one sample in a study of cytomegalovirus exposure and HLA in healthy donors. The PCR ran on 60 Vbeta and 13 Jbeta primers. Clones were read by immunoSEQ multiplex PCR, and TCRdb kept only the in-frame ones, dropping some. The sample lists 150,000 to 250,000 clones, around 74% seen once, with over 1.5% in the top ten. The sequenced material came from PBMCs. Source of these receptors: a girl between 10 and 17 years old in good health and CMV-seropositive.

The chain combines TRBV6-5 with TRBJ2-1; a possible D gene is TRBD1 (5 bases). Trimming took 3 bases from V and 4 from J, leaving 16 bases between them. The germline V gene encodes CDR1 MNHEY and CDR2 SVGAGI. This CDR3 region has 16 residues. The CDR3 DNA sequence: TGTGCCAGCAGTTATGGTGGGGCAGGGCATTACAATGAGCAGTTCTTC. It codes for CASSYGGAGHYNEQFF.

This clone was detected a few times. The chain employs TRBV30 and TRBJ1-4; TRBD1 is a possible D gene (5 bases). Germline assignment: CDR1 GTSNPN and CDR2 SVGIG (reference sequence). V lost 1 base and J lost 1, with 10 bases in between. This CDR3 comprises 15 residues. CDR3 sequence reads: CAWSGGGRTNEKLFF. Here the CDR3 DNA reads TGTGCCTGGAGTGGGGGGGGTAGAACTAATGAAAAACTGTTTTTT.

Only a few counts were recorded for this clone. This chain joins TRBV5-8 and TRBJ1-2; a weak D match, TRBD1 (5 bases). CDR1 is SGHTS and CDR2 is YDEGEE in the germline V gene. The V end lost 4 bases, the J end lost 6 bases, and 16 bases lay between the germline ends. The CDR3 sequence is 14 residues long. The CDR3 protein is CASSTIWGADGYTF. CDR3 nucleotides: TGTGCCAGCAGCACTATATGGGGCGCCGATGGCTACACCTTC.

This rearrangement joins TRBV4-3 to TRBJ1-4; 9 bases line up with TRBD1. J gave up 5 bases and V 1 base, and 5 bases lay outside the gene matches. This CDR3 has 16 amino acids. The germline V gene encodes CDR1 LGHNA and CDR2 YSLEER. The chain's CDR3 is CASSQVGGTGNEKLFF. CDR3 sequence (DNA): TGCGCCAGCAGCCAAGTGGGCGGGACAGGGAATGAAAAACTGTTTTTT.

The rearrangement joins TRBV30 to TRBJ1-6, with a weak D call TRBD1 (6 bases). The V gene lost 4 bases and the J gene lost 6 bases, with 7 bases spanning the gap. Germline V gives CDR1 GTSNPN, CDR2 SVGIG (reference sequence). The length of the CDR3 is 12 residues. CDR3 sequence: CAWTRGNSPLHF. For the CDR3, the DNA is TGTGCCTGGACCAGGGGTAATTCACCCCTCCACTTT. The complete variable domain, with remaining parts taken from reference TRBV30 and TRBJ1-6, reads SQTIHQWPATLVQPVGSPLSLECTVEGTSNPNLYWYRQAAGRGLQLLFYSVGIGQISSEVPQNLSASRPQDRQFILSSKKLLLSDSGFYLCAWTRGNSPLHFGNGTRLTVT.

The V gene is TRBV9, the J gene TRBJ2-1; tentative D call: TRBD2 (6 bases). V lost 3 bases and J 6 bases, leaving 19 bases between the germline ends. The CDR3 is 16 amino acids. Germline V CDR1 and CDR2: SGDLS, YYNGEE. CDR3 region: CASSGRPAGSSNEQFF. The CDR3 DNA is TGTGCCAGCAGCGGACGGCCCGCGGGGAGTAGCAATGAGCAGTTCTTC.

The gene calls are TRBV5-1 and TRBJ2-2, with D possibly matching TRBD2 (5 bases). CDR1 and CDR2 from the germline V gene are SGHRS and YFSETQ. This CDR3 contains 17 residues. Trimming removed 0 bases from V and 0 bases from J, with 12 bases in between. The CDR3, as DNA: TGCGCCAGCAGCTTGGCCGGGGTGGGCGCGAACACCGGGGAGCTGTTTTTT. Translation: CASSLAGVGANTGELFF. The full variable domain, with the rest looked up from reference TRBV5-1 and TRBJ2-2, is KAGVTQTPRYLIKTRGQQVTLSCSPISGHRSVSWYQQTPGQGLQFLFEYFSETQRNKGNFPGRFSGRQFSNSRSEMNVSTLELGDSALYLCASSLAGVGANTGELFFGEGSRLTVL.

The gene calls are TRBV9 and TRBJ2-1; 11 bases match TRBD2. This CDR3 spans 17 amino acids. Germline V lookup: CDR1 SGDLS, CDR2 YYNGEE. V was pared by 3 bases and J by 4 bases, with 9 bases of the junction left unmatched. This CDR3 reads CASSAKAGTSGYNEQFF. The DNA for the CDR3 is TGTGCCAGCAGCGCAAAAGCGGGGACTAGCGGATACAATGAGCAGTTCTTC. Complete variable domain (other parts from reference TRBV9 and TRBJ2-1): DSGVTQTPKHLITATGQRVTLRCSPRSGDLSVYWYQQSLDQGLQFLIQYYNGEERAKGNILERFSAQQFPDLHSELNLSSLELGDSALYFCASSAKAGTSGYNEQFFGPGTRLTVL.

The chain has TRBV9 and TRBJ1-6; D is perhaps TRBD1 (5 bases). The CDR3 spans 15 residues. Germline CDR1 and CDR2: SGDLS and YYNGEE. V lost 0 bases to trimming and J lost 9 bases, with 13 bases between them. The chain's CDR3 is CASSVGGREASPLHF. DNA for the CDR3: TGTGCCAGCAGCGTAGGTGGCAGGGAAGCTTCACCCCTCCACTTT.

The sample holds a few counts of this clone. The CDR3 region has the DNA TGTGCCAGCAGTTCGGGGGAGGCGGGCGAGCAGTACTTC. Translating gives CASSSGEAGEQYF. This rearrangement joins TRBV25-1 to TRBJ2-7; D perhaps matches TRBD2 (6 bases). Trimming took off 5 bases at V and 6 bases at J, with 14 bases between the two ends. The CDR3 has 13 amino acids. In germline, CDR1 is MGHDK, CDR2 SYGVNS.

The chain recombines TRBV27 with TRBJ1-1; D remains unclear. CDR1 is MNHEY and CDR2 is SMNVEV in the germline V gene (reference sequence). Trimming took off 0 bases at V and 4 bases at J, with 9 bases between the two ends. The CDR3 sequence is 14 residues long. CDR3 bases: TGTGCCAGCAGTTTATCCGGAGGGCTCACTGAAGCTTTCTTT. It encodes CASSLSGGLTEAFF.

This clone has a single count. The rearrangement joins TRBV6-6 to TRBJ2-2, with 8 bases aligning to TRBD2. The CDR3 loop spans 16 amino acids. The J segment lost 2 bases and the V segment lost 9 bases, leaving 11 bases of the junction unmatched. Germline CDR1 reads MNHNY; CDR2 reads SVGAGI (reference sequence). The CDR3 loop is CASRRLAGINTGELFF. The CDR3 nucleotides are TGTGCCAGTCGGCGGCTAGCGGGTATTAACACCGGGGAGCTGTTTTTT.

This chain joins TRBV9 and TRBJ2-5, with a possible D match to TRBD2 (7 bases). Germline-derived CDR1 and CDR2 are SGDLS and YYNGEE. The CDR3 length is 16 residues. V was pared by 0 bases and J by 5 bases, with 17 bases between. The chain's CDR3 is CASSVEGGGPLETQYF. CDR3 DNA sequence: TGTGCCAGCAGCGTAGAAGGGGGGGGGCCTCTGGAGACCCAGTACTTC. The full variable domain, with the rest looked up from reference TRBV9 and TRBJ2-5, is DSGVTQTPKHLITATGQRVTLRCSPRSGDLSVYWYQQSLDQGLQFLIQYYNGEERAKGNILERFSAQQFPDLHSELNLSSLELGDSALYFCASSVEGGGPLETQYFGPGTRLLVL.

The genes are TRBV27 and TRBJ2-7; 11 bases are shared with TRBD1. CDR1 and CDR2 (germline): MNHEY, SMNVEV (reference sequence). The CDR3 is 14 residues long. J was trimmed by 7 bases and V by 3 bases; bases with no gene match: 5. The CDR3 DNA reads as TGTGCCAGCAGTTTGGGACAGGGGGTGAAAGAGCAGTACTTC. This encodes CASSLGQGVKEQYF.